The rows below give T cell receptor beta chains drawn from one sample of a study of lung T cells in sarcoidosis with Löfgren's syndrome. MiXCR was run by TCRdb on the reads, yielding one entry per CDR3 protein. This table holds roughly 2,100 distinct CDR3 sequences, approximately 19% found once. Sequencing used CD4+ T cells from bronchoalveolar lavage. Receptor source: a human donor with sarcoidosis (Löfgren's syndrome or another form), or a control subject (not recorded which). The conserved cysteine and the conserved F or W are not part of the CDR3 here. The D gene is left open where the match is weak.

V	D	J	CDR3
TRBV18	NA	TRBJ2-5	ASSPQGGETQY
TRBV5-8	NA	TRBJ1-5	ASSLGQSQPQH
TRBV27	NA	TRBJ1-6	ASSLLGLHNSPLH
TRBV2	NA	TRBJ2-5	ASKVKRQFQETQY
TRBV5-5	NA	TRBJ2-2	ASSLGTTSNTGELF
TRBV3-1	NA	TRBJ1-1	ASSQGEVQGWAF
TRBV6-1	NA	TRBJ1-1	ASSDSSMNTEAF
TRBV11-2	NA	TRBJ2-7	ASSPTRDTYEQY
TRBV6-1	NA	TRBJ2-3	ASSELSRFSTDTQC
TRBV6-7	TRBD1	TRBJ2-1	ASRDRGPYNEQF
TRBV7-3	TRBD2	TRBJ2-1	ASSLRGGSAYNEQF
TRBV18	TRBD2	TRBJ2-1	ASSPASGEQF
TRBV2	TRBD2	TRBJ2-7	ASSEQGVEIAGGKY
TRBV12-3/TRBV12-4	NA	TRBJ1-5	ASSPYNQPQH
TRBV2	NA	TRBJ2-7	ASSETGSHHCTYEQY
TRBV24-1	NA	TRBJ2-3	ATSDPGQPVDTDTQY
TRBV27	NA	TRBJ1-1	ASSLMGGVTEAF
TRBV24-1	NA	TRBJ2-1	ATTSRQNNEQF
TRBV11-2	TRBD2	TRBJ2-1	ASRTTGTSGSNEQF